The 20 T cell receptor beta chains in this list originate from one sample, sequenced in a study of vaccination and CD4 T cells after COVID-19. The sample's treatment: approximately 9-day PBMC culture with coronavirus spike peptide pools or control peptides (ViraFEST assay). What these receptors recognize is not known. The Oncomine TCR Beta short-read assay sequenced DNA from cultured CD4+ T cells. TCRdb re-called the PCR reads through MiXCR, storing one row per CDR3 protein. The sample consists of more than 10,000 distinct CDR3 sequences, roughly 58% of them appearing once. The specimen was CD4+ T cells from blood, cultured in vitro. The source is a human donor who had recovered from COVID-19.

The CDR3 region is CASSEMKGKAGELFF. CDR3 DNA: TGCGCCAGCAGCGAAATGAAAGGGAAGGCCGGGGAGCTGTTTTTT. V gene TRBV5-1 combines with J gene TRBJ2-2; D call uncertain. The CDR3 sequence is 15 residues long. The germline V gene has CDR1 SGHRS and CDR2 YFSETQ. Trimming removed 4 bases at V and 6 bases at J, with 16 bases between.

The chain carries TRBV12-3 or TRBV12-4 and TRBJ1-1; tentative D call: TRBD1 (6 bases). The CDR3 loop spans 14 amino acids. Deletions cut 8 bases from V and 5 bases from J, with 18 bases between. The CDR3 DNA reads TGTGCCAGCGGTGGTCGTGGGGGCCCGACTGAAGCTTTCTTT. It yields the protein CASGGRGGPTEAFF.

This clonotype has only a few counts. V and J are TRBV30 and TRBJ1-5; a possible D gene is TRBD1 (6 bases). In germline, CDR1 is GTSNPN, CDR2 SVGIG (reference sequence). V lost 1 base and J lost 4, with 14 bases in between. The CDR3 has 15 residues. CDR3 sequence: CAWSGAGDTNQPQHF. CDR3 bases: TGTGCCTGGAGTGGGGCCGGGGACACGAATCAGCCCCAGCATTTT.

V is TRBV15 and J is TRBJ2-1, with 9 bases that match TRBD2. With 3 bases clipped from V and 0 bases from J, the junction kept 9 bases outside the gene matches. The germline V gene has CDR1 LNHNV and CDR2 YYDKDF (reference sequence). CDR3 length: 18 residues. CDR3 sequence reads: CATSSPGLAMSSYNEQFF. DNA for the CDR3: TGTGCCACCAGCAGCCCAGGACTAGCGATGAGCTCCTACAATGAGCAGTTCTTC.

The table lists this clonotype with a few counts. This chain joins TRBV20-1 and TRBJ2-3; the match to TRBD1 covers 10 bases. This CDR3 comprises 15 residues. The ends lost 3 bases at V and 3 bases at J; junction bases unmatched: 6. Germline V gene lookup returns CDR1 DFQATT and CDR2 SNEGSKA (reference sequence). The CDR3, as DNA: TGCAGTGCTAGCCCGGGACAGGGGTTGACAGATACGCAGTATTTT. It yields the protein CSASPGQGLTDTQYF.

The chain couples TRBV30 to TRBJ1-1; D possibly corresponds to TRBD1 (5 bases). This CDR3 has 12 residues. Trimming removed 4 bases at V and 4 bases at J, with 10 bases between. Germline V CDR1 and CDR2: GTSNPN, SVGIG (reference sequence). The chain's CDR3 is CAWMRDSTEAFF. The CDR3 DNA follows: TGTGCCTGGATGCGAGACAGCACTGAAGCTTTCTTT.

This chain connects TRBV19 to TRBJ2-1; D is unclear. The V gene's germline CDR1 is LNHDA and CDR2 SQIVND (reference sequence). The V gene lost 7 bases and the J gene lost 4 bases, with 8 bases spanning the gap. The CDR3 is 12 amino acids. The CDR3 coding sequence is TGTGCCAGTAAGGCCTCATACAATGAGCAGTTCTTC. Residues: CASKASYNEQFF.

This chain connects TRBV5-1 to TRBJ1-1; D unclear. Trimming removed 4 bases at V and 5 bases at J, with 24 bases between. The CDR3 spans 17 residues. Germline lookup yields CDR1 SGHRS and CDR2 YFSETQ. The CDR3 sequence: CASSTKVGQARQTEAFF. CDR3 bases: TGCGCCAGCAGCACAAAGGTCGGGCAGGCCAGGCAGACTGAAGCTTTCTTT.

This chain joins TRBV5-4 and TRBJ2-7; D perhaps matches TRBD2 (5 bases). Per germline, CDR1 SGHNT and CDR2 YYREEE (reference sequence). This CDR3 region has 15 residues. The ends were cut back, 3 bases at V and 2 bases at J, with 15 bases in the middle. The CDR3 sequence: CASSSTSGSTYEQYF. As DNA, the CDR3 is TGTGCCAGCAGCTCGACCAGCGGCAGTACCTACGAGCAGTACTTC.

This chain links TRBV28 with TRBJ1-5; no clear D. V lost 6 bases and J lost 5, with 11 bases in between. In germline, CDR1 is MDHEN, CDR2 SYDVKM. The CDR3 contains 13 residues. CDR3 bases: TGTGCCAGCAGCCCTTTAAGATATCAGCCCCAGCATTTT. It is translated as CASSPLRYQPQHF.

J is TRBJ1-2 and V is TRBV9; 8 bases agree with TRBD1. The CDR3 spans 14 residues. V lost 5 bases, J lost 1 base, and 4 bases stayed unmatched. From germline, CDR1 is SGDLS and CDR2 YYNGEE. This CDR3 reads CASSAGQGNYGYTF. The CDR3 region has the DNA TGTGCCAGCAGTGCCGGACAGGGTAACTATGGCTACACCTTC.

The V call is TRBV7-2, the J call TRBJ2-7; the match to TRBD2 covers 7 bases. The CDR3 extends over 12 amino acids. V was pared by 3 bases and J by 6 bases, with 2 bases of the junction left unmatched. Germline V gene data show CDR1 as SGHTA and CDR2 as FQGNSA. The CDR3 DNA is TGTGCCAGCAGCTTCGGCGGGAGCGAGCAGTACTTC. Protein: CASSFGGSEQYF.

The gene calls are TRBV10-3 and TRBJ1-5; TRBD1 matches at 7 bases. V shed 7 bases and J 7 bases; nucleotides not matched to a gene: 10. CDR1 is ENHRY and CDR2 is SYGVKD in the germline V gene. The CDR3 is 14 residues long. This CDR3 reads CAINRQGGAQPQHF. In nucleotides, the CDR3 is TGTGCCATCAACCGACAGGGAGGCGCCCAGCCCCAGCATTTT.

In this sample, this clonotype turned up a few times. V and J are TRBV19 and TRBJ2-7; D is tentatively TRBD1 or TRBD2 (5 bases each). The CDR3 spans 13 residues. The germline V and J ends were trimmed by 9 bases and 6 bases, with 18 bases remaining between them. Looked up from germline, CDR1 is LNHDA and CDR2 is SQIVND (reference sequence). CDR3 coding DNA: TGTGCCAGCGACTCCGGGACCCACACCGAGCAGTACTTC. Translation gives CASDSGTHTEQYF.

The chain is built from TRBV20-1 and TRBJ2-5; the D is unclear. This CDR3 has 15 residues. Trimming stripped 7 bases from V and 2 bases from J, with 20 bases between. Germline V lookup: CDR1 DFQATT, CDR2 SNEGSKA (reference sequence). The chain's CDR3 is CSVEVLTASQETQYF. The CDR3, as DNA: TGCAGTGTTGAGGTTCTCACGGCTAGTCAAGAGACCCAGTACTTC.

The chain joins TRBV11-2 to TRBJ2-7, with 11 bases fitting TRBD1. CDR1 SGHAT and CDR2 FQNNGV come from the germline V gene. The CDR3 contains 15 residues. V gave up 5 bases and J gave up 3 bases; unmatched junction bases: 6. This CDR3 is CASSDPGTGGYEQYF. The CDR3, as DNA: TGTGCCAGCAGCGACCCCGGGACAGGGGGCTACGAGCAGTACTTC.

This clonotype was recorded once. The chain links TRBV24-1 to TRBJ2-1; 8 bases are a match to TRBD2. The V segment lost 5 bases and the J segment 2 bases; nucleotides outside the gene matches: 1. The CDR3 spans 14 residues. Looked up from germline, CDR1 is KGHDR and CDR2 is SFDVKD. The CDR3 region is CATSVAGTYNEQFF. DNA of the CDR3: TGTGCCACCAGTGTAGCGGGGACCTACAATGAGCAGTTCTTC.

The gene calls are TRBV21-1 and TRBJ1-5; the table calls TRBD1, which could not be checked here. TRBV21-1 is assigned pseudogene status. This CDR3 region has 16 residues. The CDR3 reads CASSKRTGLDNQPQHF. The DNA of the CDR3 is TGTGCCAGCAGCAAAAGGACAGGGCTTGACAATCAGCCCCAGCATTTT.

The chain is built from TRBV14 and TRBJ2-5; no firm D call. V was pared by 1 base and J by 7 bases, with 7 bases between. The CDR3 totals 12 residues. Germline CDR1 and CDR2: SGHDN and FVKESK. The CDR3 reads CASSQVVGTQYF. The CDR3 nucleotides read TGTGCCAGCAGCCAAGTAGTTGGGACCCAGTACTTC.

The chain recombines TRBV6-1 with TRBJ2-5; unclear D gene. The germline V gene has CDR1 MNHNS and CDR2 SASEGT. V was trimmed by 7 bases and J by 5 bases, leaving 14 bases between them. The CDR3 is 13 residues long. The CDR3, as DNA: TGTGCCAGCACCCCTGTTTGGGTTGAGACCCAGTACTTC. Amino acids: CASTPVWVETQYF.